These T cell receptor beta chains were read from a single sample in a study of lymphopenia after photon versus proton radiotherapy. Measured with immunoSEQ multiplex PCR; TCRdb has only the in-frame clones, and not every one. The sample holds 55,000 to 85,000 clones, roughly 90% seen once. Sequencing used peripheral blood, obtained from a patient treated with photon-based radiotherapy. These receptors originate from a woman aged 40 to 55 with cholangiocarcinoma. The conserved cysteine and the conserved F or W are not part of the CDR3 here. Size tells how often a clone was seen (once, few, many) or the class of an expanded clone, and some rows leave it out.

j_call clone_size v_call cdr3_aa
TRBJ2-2 . TRBV4-1 ASSQGGKAPGTGELF
TRBJ1-1 . TRBV10-3 AISGRTGVGTEAF
TRBJ2-5 . TRBV5-1 ASSLVPIAGGQETQY
TRBJ2-2 . TRBV29-1 SVGPGNTGELF
TRBJ1-3 . TRBV6-6 ASSRAGTGNTIY
TRBJ1-6 . TRBV7-9 ASSMDREESPLH
TRBJ1-3 . TRBV11-2 ASSLGTGVYGNTIY
TRBJ2-7 . TRBV9 ASSVGSGLEQY
TRBJ2-7 . TRBV6-5 ASRRQGEQY
TRBJ1-1 . TRBV7-3 ASSLFGRQTEAF
TRBJ2-6 . TRBV11-3 ASSRTGSSGANVLT
TRBJ2-3 . TRBV30 AWSGGATADTQY
TRBJ1-5 . TRBV6-1 ATHGTGAALAQH
TRBJ2-5 . TRBV27 ASSLLGITGREETQY
TRBJ2-1 . TRBV7-9 ASSPYRRDRENEQF
TRBJ1-2 few TRBV5-4 ASSLGKGEDYGYT
TRBJ2-4 once TRBV7-8 ASSLVGGQGANIQY
TRBJ2-7 . TRBV28 ASSLDRGYEQY
TRBJ1-5 once TRBV5-4 ASSTQGNVNQPQH
TRBJ1-1 . TRBV9 ASSPGADGYTEAF
TRBJ1-1 . TRBV19 ASITTGTNTEAF
TRBJ2-7 . TRBV7-2 ASSLSSYEQY
TRBJ2-7 . TRBV19 ASSQPGQGAHEQY
TRBJ2-3 . TRBV7-3 ASSAYGGDTQY
TRBJ2-3 . TRBV30 AWSQLSAIRPDTQY
TRBJ2-2 . TRBV27 ASSVWTGTNTGELF
TRBJ2-4 once TRBV28 ASKGADKNIQY
TRBJ2-7 . TRBV30 AWRVTTYEQY
TRBJ1-1 . TRBV13 ASSLRQGARNTEAF
TRBJ2-2 . TRBV11-2 ASSLGVGTSGTGELF
TRBJ2-3 . TRBV5-1 ASSSGLAVTDTQY
TRBJ2-7 . TRBV7-9 ASSPSGGLSYEQY
. . TRBV2 ASSEGLSYEQY
TRBJ2-1 few TRBV5-1 ASSGGQGRNEQF
TRBJ2-7 once TRBV28 ASSSGGSSYEQY
TRBJ1-2 once TRBV4-1 ASSQDRGRRGYT
TRBJ2-7 . TRBV9 ASSVAPSGGAYEQY
TRBJ2-7 . TRBV29-1 SVSRAGPYEQY
TRBJ2-5 . TRBV11-2 ASSASRVSYQETQY
TRBJ2-7 . TRBV4-1 ASSQRTGGYEQY
TRBJ2-2 . TRBV6-6 ASTDRGPVDTGELF
TRBJ2-2 few TRBV7-9 ASSTGGSNTGELF
TRBJ1-4 . TRBV6-5 ASSAGKANEKLF
TRBJ2-1 . TRBV15 ATSREPGLAGLNEQF
TRBJ2-7 . TRBV4-3 ASSQAPGTSGSYEQY
TRBJ2-3 . TRBV11-2 ASSLGRSVYTQY
TRBJ2-2 . TRBV9 ASSPYTGELF
TRBJ1-4 few TRBV27 ASSPSQGADGEKLF
TRBJ2-3 . TRBV5-4 ASSLAGGGRDTQY
TRBJ2-2 . TRBV25-1 ASSDLGYTGELF
TRBJ2-1 once TRBV27 ASSPRLAGGLYNEQF
TRBJ2-3 . TRBV13 ASSFRRGYTDTQY
TRBJ1-2 . TRBV19 ASSKFLETGATYGYT
TRBJ2-1 . TRBV11-2 ASSASYNEQF
TRBJ2-1 . TRBV4-1 ASSQVVKVGSYNEQF